This TCR beta chain is from a study of T cells in localized non-small cell lung cancer. CDR1 and CDR2 from the germline V gene are SGHNT and YENEEA. V was trimmed by 3 bases and J by 0 bases, leaving 5 bases between them. The CDR3 covers 14 residues. Some clones are missing from TCRdb's copy, which holds only in-frame ones; the method was immunoSEQ multiplex PCR. The sample has over 1,000 clones, about 20% seen once; the top ten hold over 20%. This clone rates as medium-sized (0.01 to 0.1%). The TCR comes from a male donor older than 55 with stage II lung adenocarcinoma. The specimen comprised normal lung tissue next to the tumor, sampled before any cancer treatment. The rearrangement links TRBV11-3 to TRBJ1-4; TRBD1 is a possible D gene (5 bases). The CDR3 DNA sequence: TGTGCCAGCAGCTTGACAGCAACTAATGAAAAACTGTTTTTT. Translating it yields CASSLTATNEKLFF.